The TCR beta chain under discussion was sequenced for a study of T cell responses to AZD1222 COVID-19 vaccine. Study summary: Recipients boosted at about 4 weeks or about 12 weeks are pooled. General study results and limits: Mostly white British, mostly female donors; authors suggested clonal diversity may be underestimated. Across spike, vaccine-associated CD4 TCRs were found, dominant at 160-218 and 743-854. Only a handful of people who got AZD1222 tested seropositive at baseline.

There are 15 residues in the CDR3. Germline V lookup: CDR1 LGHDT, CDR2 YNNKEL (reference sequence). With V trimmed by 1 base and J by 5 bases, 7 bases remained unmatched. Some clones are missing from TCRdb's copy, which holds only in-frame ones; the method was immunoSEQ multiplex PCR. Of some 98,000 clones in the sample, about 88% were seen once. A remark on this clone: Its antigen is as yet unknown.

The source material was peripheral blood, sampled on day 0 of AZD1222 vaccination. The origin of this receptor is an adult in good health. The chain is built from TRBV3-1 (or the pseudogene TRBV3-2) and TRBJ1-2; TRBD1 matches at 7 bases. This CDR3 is CASSQVRDSLYGYTF. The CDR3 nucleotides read TGTGCCAGCAGCCAAGTTCGGGACAGTTTATATGGCTACACCTTC.